The 26 T cell receptor beta chains in this list originate from one sample, sequenced in a study of cytomegalovirus exposure and HLA in healthy donors. 60 Vbeta and 13 Jbeta primers were used in PCR. TCRdb keeps only in-frame clones here, not all; method: immunoSEQ multiplex PCR. The sample has under 300,000 clones, around 81% seen once; the top ten hold roughly 7.4%. The sequenced sample consisted of PBMCs. The origin of the receptors is a woman aged 60-75 years in good health and CMV-seropositive.

The chain links TRBV5-1 to TRBJ2-1; 8 nucleotides align to TRBD2. V trimming: 2 bases; J trimming: 8 bases; junction bases outside the gene matches: 3. CDR3 length equals 13 residues. Germline values: CDR1 SGHRS, CDR2 YFSETQ. CDR3 in amino acids: CASSFRGGYEQFF. The CDR3 region has the DNA TGCGCCAGCAGCTTCCGGGGGGGGTATGAGCAGTTCTTC.

The gene calls are TRBV7-9 and TRBJ2-3; 7 bases are shared with TRBD2. Germline CDR1 SEHNR, CDR2 FQNEAQ (reference sequence). The CDR3 extends over 15 amino acids. The V and J ends lost 5 bases and 0 bases, in that order; junction bases with no gene match: 5. CDR3 in amino acids: CASSPNSGSTDTQYF. The CDR3 DNA reads as TGTGCCAGCAGCCCAAATAGCGGGAGCACAGATACGCAGTATTTT.

This clone was counted once. The V gene is TRBV29-1, the J gene TRBJ2-5, with 7 bases that match TRBD2. Germline CDR1 and CDR2: SQVTM and ANQGSEA. V was clipped by 6 bases and J by 2 bases; unmatched bases: 6. CDR3 length: 13 residues. CDR3 amino acids: CSVTLAVQETQYF. As DNA, the CDR3 is TGCAGCGTAACCCTAGCGGTGCAAGAGACCCAGTACTTC.

The rearrangement links TRBV5-1 to TRBJ1-5, with a tentative D call TRBD1 (6 bases). The germline V gene has CDR1 SGHRS and CDR2 YFSETQ. The CDR3 length is 15 residues. The ends were cut back, 1 base at V and 4 bases at J, with 12 bases in the middle. The CDR3 sequence: CASSLQAGENQPQHF. DNA of the CDR3: TGCGCCAGCAGCTTGCAGGCAGGGGAGAATCAGCCCCAGCATTTT.

The chain couples TRBV7-9 to TRBJ2-5; D is unclear. This CDR3 contains 13 residues. The ends were cut back, 5 bases at V and 5 bases at J, with 12 bases in the middle. Germline V lookup: CDR1 SEHNR, CDR2 FQNEAQ (reference sequence). CDR3 amino acids: CASSPFSRETQYF. CDR3 sequence (DNA): TGTGCCAGCAGCCCCTTTAGCCGGGAGACCCAGTACTTC.

This clone was counted a single time. V and J are TRBV4-1 and TRBJ2-7, with TRBD1 as a possible D gene (5 bases). The ends were cut back, 1 base at V and 0 bases at J, with 13 bases in the middle. This CDR3 spans 16 amino acids. Germline assignment: CDR1 MGHRA and CDR2 YSYEKL. The CDR3 sequence: CASSQGWGVSSYEQYF. CDR3 coding DNA: TGCGCCAGCAGCCAAGGCTGGGGCGTCAGCTCCTACGAGCAGTACTTC.

This clone has a single count. The chain employs TRBV11-2 and TRBJ2-7; 8 positions agree with TRBD2. Unmatched junction bases numbered 9, after V lost 7 bases and J lost 4 bases. Per germline, CDR1 SGHAT and CDR2 FQNNGV. This CDR3 comprises 14 residues. The CDR3 protein is CASTFSGNRYEQYF. The CDR3 DNA follows: TGTGCCAGCACCTTTAGCGGGAATCGGTACGAGCAGTACTTC. Variable domain in full (rest from reference TRBV11-2 and TRBJ2-7): EAGVAQSPRYKIIEKRQSVAFWCNPISGHATLYWYQQILGQGPKLLIQFQNNGVVDDSQLPKDRFSAERLKGVDSTLKIQPAKLEDSAVYLCASTFSGNRYEQYFGPGTRLTVT.

The chain couples TRBV5-1 to TRBJ2-7; TRBD2 aligns across 12 bases. The CDR3 is 16 amino acids. The germline CDR1 and CDR2 sequences are SGHRS and YFSETQ. V shed 4 bases and J 7 bases; nucleotides not matched to a gene: 12. The CDR3 loop reads CASSPRTSGVPGEQYF. CDR3 coding DNA: TGCGCCAGCAGCCCAAGGACTAGCGGGGTCCCCGGGGAGCAGTACTTC. Using reference TRBV5-1 and TRBJ2-7 for the parts outside the CDR3, the full variable domain is KAGVTQTPRYLIKTRGQQVTLSCSPISGHRSVSWYQQTPGQGLQFLFEYFSETQRNKGNFPGRFSGRQFSNSRSEMNVSTLELGDSALYLCASSPRTSGVPGEQYFGPGTRLTVT.

This chain connects TRBV28 to TRBJ1-1, with 8 bases that match TRBD1. Germline CDR1 and CDR2: MDHEN and SYDVKM. CDR3 length: 14 amino acids. With V trimmed by 5 bases and J by 6 bases, 8 bases remained unmatched. CDR3 in DNA: TGTGCCAGCAGTCCACGGACAGGGAGGGCTGAAGCTTTCTTT. Translation: CASSPRTGRAEAFF.

The V call is TRBV4-1, the J call TRBJ2-1, with D possibly matching TRBD1 (5 bases). V lost 0 bases to trimming and J lost 5 bases, with 11 bases between them. Germline loops: CDR1 MGHRA, CDR2 YSYEKL. The length of the CDR3 is 15 residues. CDR3 sequence (DNA): TGCGCCAGCAGCCAAGAAACAGGATTCGACAATGAGCAGTTCTTC. Translation: CASSQETGFDNEQFF.

The chain has TRBV6-1 and TRBJ1-1, with 7 bases fitting TRBD1. CDR3 length: 14 amino acids. Germline V gene data show CDR1 as MNHNS and CDR2 as SASEGT. V trimming: 7 bases; J trimming: 0 bases; junction bases outside the gene matches: 5. CDR3: CASKQGTMNTEAFF. CDR3 DNA: TGTGCCAGCAAACAGGGGACCATGAACACTGAAGCTTTCTTT.

Turning to this clone: One end of the junction does not line up with germline, which may come from a read error. The rearrangement uses TRBV7-9 and TRBJ1-4; TRBD1 matches 7 bases. Germline V CDR1 and CDR2: SEHNR, FQNEAQ (reference sequence). This CDR3 spans 14 amino acids. This CDR3 is CSSSRQGSSEKLFF. CDR3 coding DNA: TGTTCCAGCAGCCGACAGGGTTCCTCCGAAAAACTGTTTTTT. The full variable domain, with the rest looked up from reference TRBV7-9 and TRBJ1-4, is DTGVSQNPRHKITKRGQNVTFRCDPISEHNRLYWYRQTLGQGPEFLTYFQNEAQLEKSRLLSDRFSAERPKGSFSTLEIQRTEQGDSAMYLCSSSRQGSSEKLFFGSGTQLSVL.

The chain is built from TRBV5-4 and TRBJ2-7, with 7 bases aligning to TRBD1. CDR3 length: 12 amino acids. Germline lookup yields CDR1 SGHNT and CDR2 YYREEE (reference sequence). J gave up 5 bases and V 3 bases, and 2 bases lay outside the gene matches. CDR3 bases: TGTGCCAGCAGCTCCGGGACAGACGAGCAGTACTTC. Translated: CASSSGTDEQYF.

V is TRBV2 and J is TRBJ2-2; the match to TRBD1 covers 7 bases. The CDR3 has 14 amino acids. Germline V gene sequence: CDR1 SNHLY, CDR2 FYNNEI. With 11 bases clipped from V and 1 base from J, the junction kept 7 bases outside the gene matches. CDR3 sequence reads: CAGKTGRNTGELFF. CDR3 DNA: TGTGCCGGAAAGACAGGGCGGAACACCGGGGAGCTGTTTTTT.

The rearrangement joins TRBV11-2 to TRBJ2-7; 7 positions match TRBD1. Germline loops: CDR1 SGHAT, CDR2 FQNNGV. Germline trimming cut 3 bases from V and 0 bases from J; bases unmatched to any gene: 8. The CDR3 contains 16 residues. The CDR3 coding sequence is TGTGCCAGCAGCTTCATCGGGACAGACTACTCCTACGAGCAGTACTTC. Translation gives CASSFIGTDYSYEQYF.

V is TRBV6-1 and J is TRBJ2-7; the match to TRBD1 covers 7 bases. Germline CDR1 is MNHNS and CDR2 is SASEGT. CDR3 length: 15 residues. V was pared by 6 bases and J by 4 bases, with 12 bases of the junction left unmatched. CDR3 sequence reads: CASSSRQGLMYEQYF. CDR3 in DNA: TGTGCCAGCAGCTCCCGACAGGGCCTAATGTACGAGCAGTACTTC.

The chain employs TRBV7-3 and TRBJ2-2, with TRBD2 identical over 7 bases. This CDR3 has 16 residues. Trimming took 4 bases from V and 4 from J; bases not matched to a gene: 9. Germline V CDR1 and CDR2: SGHTA, FQGTGA. DNA of the CDR3: TGTGCCAGCAGCTCTCGACTAGCCGGTGGCACCGGGGAGCTGTTTTTT. Translation gives CASSSRLAGGTGELFF.

This chain uses TRBV6-5 with TRBJ2-5; TRBD2 agrees at 7 bases. Germline V gene sequence: CDR1 MNHEY, CDR2 SVGAGI. The ends lost 4 bases at V and 5 bases at J; junction bases unmatched: 10. CDR3 length equals 15 residues. The CDR3 DNA follows: TGTGCCAGCAGTTGGAGAGGGGAGGGGTACGAGACCCAGTACTTC. This codes for CASSWRGEGYETQYF.

V and J are TRBV27 and TRBJ2-6, with 8 positions matching TRBD1. Germline values: CDR1 MNHEY, CDR2 SMNVEV (reference sequence). The trim removed 3 bases at V and 0 bases at J, leaving 10 bases unmatched. This CDR3 comprises 19 residues. The CDR3 DNA sequence: TGTGCCAGCAGTTTGGGCCTGGGACAGGCAAGCTCTGGGGCCAACGTCCTGACTTTC. Translated, it gives CASSLGLGQASSGANVLTF. Drawing the rest from reference TRBV27 and TRBJ2-6, the complete variable domain is EAQVTQNPRYLITVTGKKLTVTCSQNMNHEYMSWYRQDPGLGLRQIYYSMNVEVTDKGDVPEGYKVSRKEKRNFPLILESPSPNQTSLYFCASSLGLGQASSGANVLTFGAGSRLTVL.

Written as DNA, the CDR3 is TGTGCCAGCAGCTTAGCGGGAGGGCCAGGCGGTGAGCAGTTCTTC. Translating it yields CASSLAGGPGGEQFF. V is TRBV11-1 and J is TRBJ2-1; TRBD2 aligns across 7 bases. Germline assignment: CDR1 SGHAT and CDR2 FQDESV (reference sequence). CDR3 length: 15 amino acids. The trim removed 0 bases at V and 9 bases at J, leaving 8 bases unmatched.

With regard to this clone: Relative to the germline gene, one junction end is altered; a read error may explain this. The chain carries TRBV7-9 and TRBJ1-1; tentative D call: TRBD1 (6 bases). This CDR3 contains 14 residues. Germline V gene data show CDR1 as SEHNR and CDR2 as FQNEAQ (reference sequence). CDR3 sequence (DNA): TGTTCCAGCAGCGACAGGACAGCGAACACTGAAGCTTTCTTT. It translates to CSSSDRTANTEAFF.

This chain joins TRBV5-1 and TRBJ2-3; 7 bases agree with TRBD1. The CDR3 covers 14 residues. The junction had 5 bases not matched to a gene; V was cut back by 4 bases and J by 3 bases. Germline assignment: CDR1 SGHRS and CDR2 YFSETQ. In DNA form, the CDR3 reads TGCGCCAGCAGCATGGAACAGGGGACAGATACGCAGTATTTT. Amino acids: CASSMEQGTDTQYF.

This clone was seen just once. The rearrangement joins TRBV29-1 to TRBJ1-5; no definite D call. The CDR3 totals 13 residues. Germline CDR1 is SQVTM and CDR2 is ANQGSEA. The V and J ends lost 4 bases and 3 bases respectively, with 10 bases between them. The CDR3 coding sequence is TGCAGCGTTGTAATTTCCCCCAATCAGCCCCAGCATTTT. Protein: CSVVISPNQPQHF.

The rearrangement links TRBV27 to TRBJ2-5; 8 bases line up with TRBD2. With V trimmed by 1 base and J by 4 bases, 5 bases remained unmatched. This CDR3 comprises 15 residues. Germline loops: CDR1 MNHEY, CDR2 SMNVEV (reference sequence). CDR3 sequence: CASSLLAGTRETQYF. CDR3 nucleotides: TGTGCCAGCAGTTTATTGGCAGGGACTAGAGAGACCCAGTACTTC.

The chain is built from TRBV10-3 and TRBJ2-3; TRBD2 agrees at 9 bases. The germline V gene encodes CDR1 ENHRY and CDR2 SYGVKD. The CDR3 loop spans 16 amino acids. The V segment lost 11 bases and the J segment 3 bases; nucleotides outside the gene matches: 15. CDR3 region: CASQTRRGGATDTQYF. DNA for the CDR3: TGTGCCTCTCAAACCAGGCGCGGGGGGGCGACAGATACGCAGTATTTT.

This clone was counted a few times. This rearrangement joins TRBV2 to TRBJ2-3; the match to TRBD2 covers 10 bases. The CDR3 has 16 amino acids. With V trimmed by 2 bases and J by 2 bases, 4 bases remained unmatched. Germline V gives CDR1 SNHLY, CDR2 FYNNEI. The CDR3 region is CASSESGLADTDTQYF. Here the CDR3 DNA reads TGTGCCAGCAGTGAATCAGGACTAGCGGACACAGATACGCAGTATTTT.